The present T cell receptor (beta chain) was sequenced within a study of Graves' ophthalmopathy and Graves' hyperthyroidism. In its sample, this clonotype was seen many times. Trimming at V came to 0 bases and at J to 2 bases, leaving 3 bases not matched to a gene. The CDR3 length is 16 residues. CDR1 is SGHTA, CDR2 FQGTGA, per germline. Patients were diagnosed from clinical symptoms, serum thyroxine, TRAb, thyroid ultrasound and orbital computed tomography. Amplified material comprised TCR beta CDR3 regions derived from RNA transcripts. Following a first-round RT-PCR that used HTBI primers, a second-round multiplex PCR was carried out. TCRdb analysed the multiplex PCR reads with MiXCR anew, one entry per CDR3 protein. The sample carries hundreds of thousands of distinct CDR3 sequences, 21% recorded once.

Sequenced input: peripheral blood. The receptor was derived from a woman younger than 35 with stable Graves' hyperthyroidism. The rearrangement joins TRBV7-3 to TRBJ2-2, with 7 bases identical to TRBD2. The CDR3 nucleotides read TGTGCCAGCAGCTTAACGGGGGGGTCCAACACCGGGGAGCTGTTTTTT. This codes for CASSLTGGSNTGELFF.